These 14 T cell receptor beta chains were all obtained from the same sample, sequenced in a study of a mutant IDH1 vaccine in newly diagnosed glioma. Time point denoted: week 11, during vaccination. Vaccination comprised doses that each held 300 ug of mutant IDH1 20-mer peptide, plus topical imiquimod. Some clones are missing from TCRdb's copy, which holds only in-frame ones; the method was immunoSEQ multiplex PCR. This table has about 60,000 clones, roughly four fifths appearing once. No antigen has been identified for these receptors. The sequences come from PBMCs, collected from a glioma patient whose treatment included an IDH1 peptide vaccine. These receptors all come from a man in his thirties or forties with glioma.

This chain links TRBV5-1 with TRBJ2-7; D ambiguous. The CDR3 is made up of 13 amino acids. Looked up from germline, CDR1 is SGHRS and CDR2 is YFSETQ. Deletions cut 4 bases from V and 6 bases from J, with 14 bases between. The CDR3 nucleotides are TGCGCCAGCAGCCCCGGTCTCGGACGCGAGCAGTACTTC. This translates into CASSPGLGREQYF.

The V and J genes are TRBV5-1 and TRBJ2-3; D is possibly TRBD2 (5 bases). CDR3 length: 15 amino acids. Germline values: CDR1 SGHRS, CDR2 YFSETQ. Between the trimmed V and J ends, which lost 5 bases and 2 bases, there was a span of 15 bases. The CDR3 spells CASSSIAPTTDTQYF. As DNA, the CDR3 is TGCGCCAGCAGTTCCATAGCGCCCACCACAGATACGCAGTATTTT.

The V gene is TRBV5-4, the J gene TRBJ1-1; no reliable D call. V lost 5 bases and J lost 3, with 5 bases in between. Germline V CDR1 and CDR2: SGHNT, YYREEE (reference sequence). CDR3 length: 11 amino acids. The CDR3 DNA is TGTGCCAGCAGTAAGGACACTGAAGCTTTCTTT. Its translation is CASSKDTEAFF. Full variable domain (outside the CDR3, taken from reference TRBV5-4 and TRBJ1-1): ETGVTQSPTHLIKTRGQQVTLRCSSQSGHNTVSWYQQALGQGPQFIFQYYREEENGRGNFPPRFSGLQFPNYSSELNVNALELDDSALYLCASSKDTEAFFGQGTRLTVV.

The genes are TRBV4-1 and TRBJ2-3; D might be TRBD1 or TRBD2, each matching 5 bases. Germline V lookup: CDR1 MGHRA, CDR2 YSYEKL. This CDR3 has 10 amino acids. V lost 9 bases, J lost 5 bases, and 6 bases lay in between. CDR3 sequence (DNA): TGCGCCAGTGGGGGAGATACGCAGTATTTT. This sequence encodes CASGGDTQYF.

J is TRBJ2-7 and V is TRBV5-1; TRBD2 is a possible D gene (5 bases). The V gene lost 4 bases and the J gene lost 4 bases, with 18 bases spanning the gap. CDR3 length: 15 residues. CDR1 and CDR2 from the germline V gene are SGHRS and YFSETQ. DNA for the CDR3: TGCGCCAGCAGCCCTTCGAGATCAGGAGGTTACGAGCAGTACTTC. This codes for CASSPSRSGGYEQYF.

This rearrangement joins TRBV5-5 to TRBJ2-3, with D possibly being TRBD1 or TRBD2 (5 bases each). The CDR3 has 16 amino acids. The V gene lost 3 bases and the J gene lost 0 bases, with 14 bases spanning the gap. Looked up from germline, CDR1 is SGHKS and CDR2 is YYEKEE (reference sequence). The CDR3 sequence is CASSWWGRTSTDTQYF. The CDR3 region has the DNA TGTGCCAGCAGCTGGTGGGGACGAACTAGCACAGATACGCAGTATTTT.

This clone was observed once. The J gene is TRBJ2-5, the V gene TRBV7-2; D not certain. The tail of the sequence fits TRBJ2-7 better, so the J call may be wrong. CDR1 and CDR2 from the germline V gene are SGHTA and FQGNSA. The CDR3 runs to 12 residues. CDR3 amino acids: CASSFALNEQYF. The CDR3 DNA is TGTGCCAGCAGCTTCGCCCTGAACGAGCAGTACTTC.

V usage is TRBV9 and J usage is TRBJ2-1; TRBD2 agrees at 10 bases. With V trimmed by 4 bases and J by 9 bases, 16 bases remained unmatched. The CDR3 loop spans 17 amino acids. The germline CDR1 and CDR2 sequences are SGDLS and YYNGEE. CDR3 loop: CASSLSGSGRAGLEQFF. Here the CDR3 DNA reads TGTGCCAGCAGCCTCTCGGGCAGCGGGAGGGCTGGACTTGAGCAGTTCTTC.

CDR3 coding DNA: TGTGCCAGCAGCCAAGATCTACGACAGATGAACACTGAAGCTTTCTTT. It encodes CASSQDLRQMNTEAFF. V usage is TRBV14 and J usage is TRBJ1-1; D perhaps matches TRBD1 (5 bases). Looked up from germline, CDR1 is SGHDN and CDR2 is FVKESK. V lost 0 bases to trimming and J lost 0 bases, with 11 bases between them. This CDR3 has 16 amino acids.

V gene TRBV7-3 combines with J gene TRBJ2-3; tentative D call: TRBD1 (6 bases). Germline loops: CDR1 SGHTA, CDR2 FQGTGA. V was pared by 5 bases and J by 9 bases, with 12 bases between. There are 12 residues in the CDR3. The CDR3: CASSPVQGTQYF. DNA for the CDR3: TGTGCCAGCAGCCCGGTACAGGGCACGCAGTATTTT.

The V and J genes are TRBV11-2 and TRBJ2-7; D is perhaps TRBD1 (6 bases). Trimming removed 4 bases at V and 6 bases at J, with 10 bases between. The length of the CDR3 is 12 residues. Germline V gives CDR1 SGHAT, CDR2 FQNNGV. DNA for the CDR3: TGTGCCAGCAGCTCAGACAGGTCCGAGCAGTACTTC. Translation: CASSSDRSEQYF.

This clone came up once. The chain uses TRBV15 and TRBJ1-3, with 7 bases that match TRBD1. The CDR3 runs to 16 residues. Germline lookup yields CDR1 LNHNV and CDR2 YYDKDF (reference sequence). The V segment lost 0 bases and the J segment 1 base; nucleotides outside the gene matches: 3. The CDR3 loop is CATSRDPTGSGNTIYF. The CDR3 coding sequence is TGTGCCACCAGCAGAGATCCGACAGGGTCTGGAAACACCATATATTTT.

This clone is medium-sized by share. The chain combines TRBV30 with TRBJ2-2, with 12 bases identical to TRBD2. In germline, CDR1 is GTSNPN, CDR2 SVGIG (reference sequence). This CDR3 is 14 amino acids long. Trimming at V came to 1 base and at J to 6 bases, leaving 0 bases not matched to a gene. The CDR3 loop reads CAWSASGRAGELFF. The CDR3 region has the DNA TGTGCCTGGAGTGCTAGCGGGAGGGCCGGGGAGCTGTTTTTT.

V is TRBV27 and J is TRBJ1-2, with TRBD1 identical over 7 bases. The V and J ends lost 3 bases and 3 bases, in that order; junction bases with no gene match: 13. The length of the CDR3 is 17 residues. The germline gives CDR1 MNHEY, CDR2 SMNVEV (reference sequence). The DNA of the CDR3 is TGTGCCAGCAGTTTGGACAGGAGGGGAGTAACGGACTATGGCTACACCTTC. It is translated as CASSLDRRGVTDYGYTF.